This T cell receptor beta chain was profiled in a study of memory CD4+ T cells and cytomegalovirus serostatus (dated by TCRdb to about 2019). Regarding the complete study: The 35 or so healthy Belgian adults in the cohort included 9 who were CMV seropositive and 24 who were CMV seronegative. CD4+ memory TCRbeta repertoires of a Belgian cohort with known cytomegalovirus serostatus were sequenced in order to replicate a published TCR-based CMV serostatus classifier.

Paper-wide results and their limitations: The results were interpreted as suggesting that the CMV-associated TCR signature is mostly present in the CD4+ memory repertoire. Only CD4+CD45RO+ memory cells were sequenced, unlike the original study, which covered naive and memory CD4+ and CD8+ populations. For CMV serostatus prediction, a median bootstrapped AUC of about 0.96 was reached with the original framework, and a median bootstrapped AUC of around 0.89 was reached with a US-trained random forest. On the Belgian cohort, the classifier built on the original framework reached a median bootstrapped AUC of approximately 0.95, with a 95% CI of 0.76-1.00. Among the 150 to 200 previously reported CMV-associated TCRbeta sequences, over 65 showed up in the CD4+ memory repertoires, with each one found in between one and five individuals.

V lost 5 bases and J lost 5 bases; the stretch between them is 13 bases long. The CDR3 measures 15 amino acids from cysteine to phenylalanine. Here the CDR3 DNA is all that survives: 45 bases in frame from base 1. CDR1 and CDR2 were assigned from the germline V gene as SGHAT and FQNNGV. A FACSAria II was used to sort memory CD4+ T cells, defined as single viable CD3+CD4+CD8-CD45RO+ cells. CMV serostatus was assessed using a Roche Elecsys assay, by which serum IgG against CMV pp150, pp28, p38 and p52 was detected. After thawing, total CD4+ T cells were enriched by positive selection with CD4 magnetic microbeads. The samples came from a different study that was designed specifically to examine the CD4+ T cell memory repertoire. Following standard operating procedures, peripheral blood mononuclear cells were isolated and cryopreserved, while serum was kept at -80 degrees C. The staining relied on CD3-PerCP (BW264/56), CD4-APC (RPA-T4), CD45RO-PE (UCHT1) and CD8-Pacific Orange (3B5) antibodies, and Sytox blue was used to exclude non-viable cells.

A single count supports this clone. Its antigen target is currently unknown. One base away there is no much larger clone; base qualities are not given. Genomic DNA was extracted from sorted cells with the Quick-DNA Microprep Kit. Amplification of TCRbeta DNA was done with the immunoSEQ hsTCRbeta kit, following the protocol from the manufacturer. TCRbeta libraries were sequenced on an Illumina MiSeq instrument. In the paper's pipeline: Removing out-of-frame sequences left a few million distinct TCRbeta sequences, an average of around 62,000 per individual. Each individual was scored by the count of 164 previously reported CMV-associated TCRbeta sequences and the total productive distinct TCRbeta count. A beta-binomial model was reimplemented in Python, and scikit-learn random forests with default parameters were trained on US cohort data. Classifier performance on the Belgian cohort was reported as the median AUC with percentile confidence intervals calculated over 10,000 bootstrap iterations. In its TCRdb copy, this immuneACCESS table keeps in-frame sequences only and misses some clones. Where compared with another copy, unresolved V genes explain less than half of these, and the others have no known cause. The V and J calls and the clone size are those of that table, but D and trimming were determined from the DNA. This sample is represented by 40,000 to 55,000 clones; under 90% of them were singletons. Of the sample, around 0.6% is held by the ten largest clones.

The specimen sequenced was memory CD4+ T cells from blood. The clonotype was recovered from an adult in good health and CMV-seronegative. Rearrangement joined TRBV11-2 to TRBJ1-6, with the D gene not confidently named. The CDR3 here reads CASSGLRADNSPLHF. The DNA is as follows: TGTGCCAGCAGCGGCCTGCGGGCAGATAATTCACCCCTCCACTTT.